The 2 T cell receptor beta chains below come from one sample, sequenced in a study of blood T cells in healthy people across ages. With a J-beta primer mix and a sample-barcoded 5' primer, a second PCR ran about 7 to 12 cycles. TCRdb called the 5' RACE reads again in MiXCR, with one record for every CDR3 protein. This table has about 1,500,000 distinct CDR3 sequences, about 40% appearing once. The sample taken for sequencing was blood. The receptor set was obtained from a woman aged 18-29 years in good health.

The chain carries TRBV12-3 or TRBV12-4 and TRBJ2-4; 11 nucleotides align to TRBD1. The last part of the DNA fits TRBJ2-7 better; the J call may be wrong. The CDR3 has 15 amino acids. CDR3 amino acids: CASRKDRGPSYEQYF. CDR3 coding DNA: TGTGCCAGCAGGAAGGACAGGGGGCCCTCCTACGAGCAGTACTTC.

This clonotype was detected a few times. The gene calls are TRBV12-3 or TRBV12-4 and TRBJ1-1; 8 positions match TRBD1. The trim removed 1 base at V and 6 bases at J, leaving 7 bases unmatched. The CDR3 contains 15 residues. CDR3 amino acids: CASSLVAGQGAEAFF. CDR3 nucleotide sequence: TGTGCCAGCAGTTTAGTCGCTGGACAGGGCGCTGAAGCTTTCTTT.